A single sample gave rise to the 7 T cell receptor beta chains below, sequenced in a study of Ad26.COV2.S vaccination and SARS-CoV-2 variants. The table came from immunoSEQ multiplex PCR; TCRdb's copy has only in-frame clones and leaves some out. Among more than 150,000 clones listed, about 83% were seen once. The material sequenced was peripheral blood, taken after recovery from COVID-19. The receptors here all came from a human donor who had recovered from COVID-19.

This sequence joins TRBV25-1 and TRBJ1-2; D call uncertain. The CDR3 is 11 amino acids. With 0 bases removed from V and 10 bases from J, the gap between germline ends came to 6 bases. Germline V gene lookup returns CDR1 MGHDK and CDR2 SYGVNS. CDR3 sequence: CASSEYPNYTF. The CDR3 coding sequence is TGTGCCAGCAGTGAATACCCCAACTACACCTTC.

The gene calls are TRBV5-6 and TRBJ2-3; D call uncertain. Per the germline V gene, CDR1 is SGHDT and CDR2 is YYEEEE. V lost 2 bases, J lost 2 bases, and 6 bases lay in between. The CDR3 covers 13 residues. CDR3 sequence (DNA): TGTGCCAGCAGCTTAGTTTCCACAGATACGCAGTATTTT. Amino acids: CASSLVSTDTQYF. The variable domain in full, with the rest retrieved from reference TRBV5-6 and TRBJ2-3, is DAGVTQSPTHLIKTRGQQVTLRCSPKSGHDTVSWYQQALGQGPQFIFQYYEEEERQRGNFPDRFSGHQFPNYSSELNVNALLLGDSALYLCASSLVSTDTQYFGPGTRLTVL.

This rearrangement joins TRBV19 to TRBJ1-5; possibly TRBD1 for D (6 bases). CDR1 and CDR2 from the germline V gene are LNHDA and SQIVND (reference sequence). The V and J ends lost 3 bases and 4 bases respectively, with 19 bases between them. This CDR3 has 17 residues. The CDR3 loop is CASSMASGTMINQPQHF. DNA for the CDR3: TGTGCCAGTAGTATGGCCTCAGGGACAATGATTAATCAGCCCCAGCATTTT.

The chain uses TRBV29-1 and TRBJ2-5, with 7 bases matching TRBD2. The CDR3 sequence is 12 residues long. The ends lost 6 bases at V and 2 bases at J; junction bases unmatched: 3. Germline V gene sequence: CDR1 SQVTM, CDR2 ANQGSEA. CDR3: CSVRDYQETQYF. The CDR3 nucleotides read TGCAGCGTGCGGGACTATCAAGAGACCCAGTACTTC.

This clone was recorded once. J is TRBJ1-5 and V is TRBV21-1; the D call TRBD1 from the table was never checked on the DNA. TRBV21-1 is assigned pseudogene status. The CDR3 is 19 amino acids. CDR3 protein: CASSPPGQGAGRGNQPQHF. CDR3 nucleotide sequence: TGTGCCAGCAGCCCTCCGGGACAGGGGGCAGGTAGAGGCAATCAGCCCCAGCATTTT.

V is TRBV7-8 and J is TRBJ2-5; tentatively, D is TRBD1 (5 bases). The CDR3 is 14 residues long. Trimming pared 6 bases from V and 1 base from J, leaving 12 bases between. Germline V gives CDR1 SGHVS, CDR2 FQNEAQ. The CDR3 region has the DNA TGTGCCAGCAGACCAACAGGTCCCCAAGAGACCCAGTACTTC. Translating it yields CASRPTGPQETQYF. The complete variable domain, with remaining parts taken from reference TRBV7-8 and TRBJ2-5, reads GAGVSQSPRYKVAKRGQDVALRCDPISGHVSLFWYQQALGQGPEFLTYFQNEAQLDKSGLPSDRFFAERPEGSVSTLKIQRTQQEDSAVYLCASRPTGPQETQYFGPGTRLLVL.

The chain's CDR3 is CASSVADGGETQYF. CDR3 bases: TGTGCCAGCAGCGTAGCGGACGGGGGCGAGACCCAGTACTTC. V gene TRBV9 combines with J gene TRBJ2-5; the D call may be TRBD1 or TRBD2 (6 bases each). This CDR3 has 14 amino acids. In germline, CDR1 is SGDLS, CDR2 YYNGEE. V shed 0 bases and J shed 5 bases, with 11 bases lying between them. The whole variable domain, filled in from reference TRBV9 and TRBJ2-5, reads DSGVTQTPKHLITATGQRVTLRCSPRSGDLSVYWYQQSLDQGLQFLIQYYNGEERAKGNILERFSAQQFPDLHSELNLSSLELGDSALYFCASSVADGGETQYFGPGTRLLVL.